This T cell receptor beta chain was observed in a study of shared clonotypes between healthy human individuals (dated by TCRdb to about 2020). Regarding the research as a whole: Three men and two women, aged 18 to 49 years, made up the cohort. To estimate repertoire size and how much clonotype sharing occurs between individuals, the study deeply sequenced the blood TCR repertoires of a handful of healthy adults. To increase sequencing depth and limit assay-specific biases, different laboratories used diverse techniques to prepare libraries and sequence TCR repertoires. Each donor's leukapheresis produced roughly between roughly 0.9 and 8.9 billion PBMCs. For each donor, CD4 naive and CD4 memory were each given three plates, CD8 naive was given two plates, and CD8 memory was given one plate.

Healthy HIV-negative adults with no recently reported acute infections or vaccinations were included as donors. Every donor was a Caucasian adult living in Nashville, Tennessee, USA. Magnetic negative selection was used to enrich CD4+ T cells, after which naive cells were positively selected on CD45RA and the negative fraction became the memory subset. After blood collection by leukapheresis, PBMCs were isolated using Ficoll-Histopaque density gradient centrifugation and then cryopreserved in the vapor phase of liquid nitrogen. Analytical flow cytometry was used to check the purity and quantity of each magnetically sorted T cell population. Genomic DNA was isolated from each sorted fraction and quantified by UV absorbance on a Nanodrop 2000c. Reading from cysteine to phenylalanine, the CDR3 counts 15 amino acids. Of all the DNA, just the CDR3 is kept, 45 bases in frame from base 1. The germline V gene specifies MDHEN as CDR1 and SYDVKM as CDR2. V has 6 bases trimmed and J has 7 bases trimmed; junction bases matching no gene number 13.

TCR CDR3 regions were amplified from genomic DNA by multiplex PCR using the deep immunoSEQ assay. Extracted genomic DNA from each cell subset was spread evenly across all wells of several immunoSEQ 96-well plates, with each plate serving as a replicate. For sorted subsets, about 210 ng of genomic DNA, equivalent to 30,000 or so T cell genomes, went into each replicate PCR. Purified libraries were measured with a Qubit 3.0 fluorometer, size-checked on a Bioanalyzer 2100, and measured again with the KAPA Library Quantification kit. A separate single-read 150-cycle Illumina NextSeq 550 flow cell was used to sequence each immunoSEQ 96-well plate. Processing in the source paper ran as follows. Because the immunoSEQ output held only junctional sequences and lacked quality scores, the filtering could not match the filtering applied to full-length reads. To assign V/J genes and CDR3, sequences were annotated using PyIR, a Python wrapper for IgBLAST v1.9, with IMGT germline references. Reads with weak V/J assignments (E-value above 1e-6), missing CDR3, stop codons, out-of-frame junctions, or ambiguous translated residues were removed. V3J clonotypes were defined by identical inferred V gene, J gene, and CDR3 amino acid sequence. To compute the percentage overlap between repertoires, the number of shared unique clonotypes was divided by the size of the smaller repertoire. Three approaches were used to assess repertoire richness: RTK rarefaction, the Chao1 estimator, and Recon v2.1 estimates of unobserved clonotypes. Generation probabilities were computed with OLGA for all TCRbeta clonotypes obtained by the gDNA method from four donors. What TCRdb holds here is the immuneACCESS table cut down to in-frame rearrangements. Part of the clones is not present; checked against another copy, under half of the missing clones reflect an unresolved V gene, and the others are unexplained. V and J calls plus clone size are reproduced from that table; the DNA served to infer D and trimming. The sample data list hundreds of thousands of clones, and 90% to 96% of these were observed just once. The biggest ten clones account for 0.06% of the sample.

Study-wide conclusions, independent of this receptor: Sampling was restricted to blood, and TCR repertoires in tissues likely differ from the TCR repertoires found in blood. Because the study included a small number of donors, the genetic and exposure-history diversity represented was limited. Pairwise subsampling led to the expectation that sequencing depth would affect the degree of clonotype sharing among donors. Higher generation probabilities were observed for clonotypes shared by all four sorted-subset donors than for non-shared clonotypes. Larger estimated clonotype richness was generally found for naive subsets than for memory subsets. Rarefaction of sorted-subset datasets indicated incomplete sequencing despite the large sequencing depth. Across four donors, about 5.2% of naive CD4, roughly 3.8% of naive CD8, roughly 2.3% of memory CD4, and 0.3% to 0.45% of memory CD8 clonotypes were shared.

About this clone: Its recognized antigen is unknown. No per-base quality is available; no much larger clone lies one base away.

This clonotype was obtained from a woman in her 30s in good health. The chain was built from TRBV28 and TRBJ1-1; TRBD1 agrees with 8 junctional bases. The sample consisted of naive CD4+ T cells sorted from blood. The sample's cell subset or site label, decoded: CD45RA+ positively selected. The DNA sequence is given as TGTGCCAGCAGCTGGACAGGGCGGGGGATCAATGAAGCTTTCTTT. The translation is CASSWTGRGINEAFF.